This T cell receptor (beta chain) was sequenced during a study of cytomegalovirus exposure and HLA in healthy donors. Broader study findings: Researchers reportedly found TCR beta sequences accurately predicted most subjects' HLA-A and HLA-B alleles.

13 Jbeta primers and 60 Vbeta primers were used for the PCR. Libraries were prepared by immunoSEQ multiplex PCR; TCRdb keeps only in-frame clonotypes and omits some of them. The table lists some 150,000 clones, roughly 79% of them singletons. In regard to this clone: Its antigen is as yet unknown.

The CDR3 loop spans 19 amino acids. Germline V CDR1 and CDR2: SGHNT, YYREEE (reference sequence). V shed 4 bases and J 2 bases; nucleotides not matched to a gene: 17. What was sequenced was PBMCs. The V and J genes are TRBV5-4 and TRBJ2-7, with 11 nucleotides matching TRBD2. The receptor was isolated from a male donor in good health and CMV-seronegative. The CDR3 sequence is CASSRPGLAASFNAYEQYF. CDR3 nucleotide sequence: TGTGCCAGCAGCCGACCGGGACTAGCGGCCTCATTCAACGCCTACGAGCAGTACTTC.